The present T cell receptor beta chain was sequenced within a study of early T cells in non-severe SARS-CoV-2 infection. On the study more broadly: Investigators sequenced bulk RNA drawn from unsorted whole blood, and chains remained unpaired. Study observations and caveats: Clonotype matching in VDJdb favored anti-spike CD8 responses and did not capture private and CD4 specificities.

This clonotype was observed many times. Its matching antigen is unknown. Individually, cDNA molecules had unique molecular identifiers attached to them. Via MiXCR, TCRdb re-called the 5' RACE reads, giving one row per CDR3 protein. The sample has some 77,000 distinct CDR3 sequences; about 16% are singletons. The CDR3 has 16 amino acids. V was clipped by 7 bases and J by 5 bases; unmatched bases: 14. Sequenced input: whole blood. The chain combines TRBV12-3 or TRBV12-4 with TRBJ2-5; 9 positions agree with TRBD1. This clonotype was obtained from an adult who was a healthcare worker with PCR-confirmed SARS-CoV-2 infection or an uninfected control (not recorded which). The CDR3 coding sequence is TGTGCCAGCACCTCCCACCTCGCCGGGACAGGGGAGACCCAGTACTTC. Protein sequence: CASTSHLAGTGETQYF.